The rows below give T cell receptor beta chains drawn from one sample of a study of T and B cells in COVID-19 patients. From the multiplex PCR reads, TCRdb called clonotypes with MiXCR, one entry per CDR3 protein. The sample includes hundreds of distinct CDR3 sequences, 30% to 35% of them seen just once. The sample taken for sequencing was blood. The receptors derive from a human donor with active COVID-19. The CDR3 runs from the conserved cysteine through the conserved F or W. Each record gives: clone size, D gene, V gene, J gene, CDR3 protein, CDR3 DNA. D genes are given only for firm matches. Size values are once, few and many counts, or a class for expanded clones, and some rows have none.

size: medium-sized
D: .
V: TRBV7-6
J: TRBJ1-1
CDR3: CASSLEHGGLRDTEAFF
DNA: TGTGCCAGCAGCTTAGAGCATGGGGGCCTTCGGGACACTGAAGCTTTCTTT

size: large
D: TRBD2
V: TRBV27
J: TRBJ2-5
CDR3: CASRPIPTSGGKQETQYF
DNA: TGTGCCAGCAGGCCAATCCCCACTAGCGGGGGGAAACAAGAGACCCAGTACTTC

size: .
D: TRBD2
V: TRBV7-9
J: TRBJ2-7
CDR3: CASSLELGSGRADQYF
DNA: TGTGCCAGCAGCTTAGAACTTGGTAGCGGGAGGGCCGACCAGTACTTC

size: large
D: .
V: TRBV6-2/TRBV6-3
J: TRBJ2-3
CDR3: CASRPPSITDTQYF
DNA: TGTGCCAGCAGGCCTCCCTCTATAACAGATACGCAGTATTTT

size: large
D: TRBD2
V: TRBV4-2
J: TRBJ2-7
CDR3: CASSQEVTSWYEQYF
DNA: TGTGCCAGCAGCCAGGAAGTGACTAGCTGGTACGAGCAGTACTTC

size: large
D: .
V: TRBV10-3
J: TRBJ2-1
CDR3: CAISDLAYLNNEQFF
DNA: TGTGCCATCAGTGACTTAGCGTACCTGAACAATGAGCAGTTCTTC

size: medium-sized
D: .
V: TRBV7-9
J: TRBJ1-1
CDR3: CASSPYGTEAFF
DNA: TGTGCCAGCAGCCCCTATGGCACTGAAGCTTTCTTT

size: large
D: TRBD1
V: TRBV6-5
J: TRBJ1-2
CDR3: CASSYAPGTGGWETF
DNA: TGTGCCAGCAGTTACGCACCGGGGACAGGGGGCTGGGAGACCTTC

size: .
D: TRBD1
V: TRBV19
J: TRBJ1-5
CDR3: CASSSHGTGGQPQHF
DNA: TGTGCCAGTAGCAGCCATGGGACAGGGGGACAGCCCCAGCATTTT

size: .
D: TRBD2
V: TRBV29-1
J: TRBJ2-3
CDR3: CSVEGPGTSGGADTQYF
DNA: TGCAGCGTTGAGGGCCCCGGGACTAGCGGGGGGGCAGATACGCAGTATTTT

size: large
D: .
V: TRBV27
J: TRBJ2-1
CDR3: CASRGGTWDEHVF
DNA: TGTGCCAGCAGGGGGGGAACCTGGGACGAGCATGTCTTC

size: hyperexpanded
D: TRBD2
V: TRBV5-6
J: TRBJ2-1
CDR3: CASRLGLAGGNEQFF
DNA: TGTGCCAGCAGGCTGGGACTAGCGGGGGGAAATGAGCAGTTCTTC

size: .
D: TRBD2
V: TRBV6-2/TRBV6-3
J: TRBJ2-3
CDR3: CASTELAGGPDTQYF
DNA: TGTGCCAGTACAGAACTAGCGGGAGGGCCGGATACGCAGTATTTT

size: large
D: .
V: TRBV15
J: TRBJ2-1
CDR3: CATSRALDPSYNEQFF
DNA: TGTGCCACCAGCAGAGCTCTAGACCCATCCTACAATGAGCAGTTCTTC

size: .
D: TRBD1
V: TRBV6-5
J: TRBJ2-2
CDR3: CASSYAPGTGGIGELFF
DNA: TGTGCCAGCAGTTACGCACCGGGGACAGGGGGCATCGGGGAGCTGTTTTTT

size: hyperexpanded
D: TRBD2
V: TRBV19
J: TRBJ2-1
CDR3: CASALAGINEQFF
DNA: TGTGCCAGTGCCTTAGCGGGGATTAATGAGCAGTTCTTC

size: large
D: TRBD1
V: TRBV13
J: TRBJ2-1
CDR3: CASSLEGQYNEQFF
DNA: TGTGCCAGCAGCCTAGAGGGACAGTACAATGAGCAGTTCTTC

size: large
D: .
V: TRBV6-5
J: TRBJ2-7
CDR3: CASSYGGSEGEQYF
DNA: TGTGCCAGCAGTTACGGGGGGAGTGAGGGCGAGCAGTACTTC